A single sample gave rise to the 15 T cell receptor beta chains below, sequenced in a study of CD4 and CD8 cells across lung adenocarcinoma regions. Using its own MiXCR run on the PCR reads, TCRdb lists one record per CDR3 protein. The table shows several thousand distinct CDR3 sequences, with around 48% occurring only once. Sequencing was carried out using CD8+ T cells from the center of a lung tumor. The receptors come from a female donor with lung adenocarcinoma. The CD4 and CD8 labels of this study may be unreliable.

This clonotype is termed large. The chain uses TRBV7-6 and TRBJ2-7; 7 positions agree with TRBD1. J lost 6 bases, V lost 5 bases, and 13 bases had no gene match. This CDR3 has 15 amino acids. Germline V gene lookup returns CDR1 SGHVS and CDR2 FNYEAQ. CDR3 loop: CASSPTGPPLGEQYF. The CDR3 DNA follows: TGTGCCAGCAGCCCGACAGGGCCCCCCCTGGGCGAGCAGTACTTC.

The J gene is TRBJ2-5, the V gene TRBV7-2; 7 bases match TRBD2. The CDR3 runs 12 residues. Germline loops: CDR1 SGHTA, CDR2 FQGNSA. After removal of 5 bases from V and 11 bases from J, the junction contained 8 bases not matched to a gene. CDR3 in DNA: TGTGCCAGCAGCCCGCCCCGGGGGGAGCAGTACTTC. Protein sequence: CASSPPRGEQYF. Supplemented by reference TRBV7-2 and TRBJ2-5, the full variable domain reads GAGVSQSPSNKVTEKGKDVELRCDPISGHTALYWYRQSLGQGLEFLIYFQGNSAPDKSGLPSDRFSAERTGGSVSTLTIQRTQQEDSAVYLCASSPPRGEQYFGPGTRLLVL.

The sample holds many counts of this clonotype. Here the CDR3 DNA reads TGTGCCAGCAGTGACTCTGGGGGCGCCAATGACATTCAGTACTTC. Its translation: CASSDSGGANDIQYF. The J gene is TRBJ2-4, the V gene TRBV6-4; D perhaps matches TRBD1 (6 bases). V gave up 0 bases and J gave up 8 bases, with 14 bases separating them. CDR3 length: 15 residues. CDR1 is MRHNA and CDR2 is SNTAGT in the germline V gene.

The sample holds a few counts of this clonotype. The chain uses TRBV5-1 and TRBJ2-2, with a possible D match to TRBD1 (5 bases). With 4 bases removed from V and 1 base from J, the gap between germline ends came to 11 bases. Germline CDR1 and CDR2: SGHRS and YFSETQ. The CDR3 runs to 15 residues. CDR3 region: CASSPLTGNTGELFF. The DNA of the CDR3 is TGCGCCAGCAGCCCCCTAACAGGGAACACCGGGGAGCTGTTTTTT.

The CDR3 protein is CASEIGTGFTGELFF. CDR3 DNA: TGCGCCAGCGAGATCGGGACAGGGTTCACCGGGGAGCTGTTTTTT. The chain employs TRBV5-1 and TRBJ2-2; TRBD1 matches at 9 bases. There are 15 residues in the CDR3. Germline V gene sequence: CDR1 SGHRS, CDR2 YFSETQ. V was pared by 7 bases and J by 4 bases, with 8 bases of the junction left unmatched.

Comments on this clonotype: The junction departs from germline at one end; a sequencing error may be responsible. The chain employs TRBV12-3 or TRBV12-4 and TRBJ2-3, with TRBD2 as a possible D gene (7 bases). Matching the DNA end better, TRBJ2-7 makes the J call doubtful. The CDR3 has 14 amino acids. The CDR3 spells CAGSGGGAQDTQYF. The CDR3 coding sequence is TGTGCCGGCAGTGGTGGGGGGGCCCAAGATACGCAGTACTTC.

As regards this clonotype: A junction boundary mismatches the germline segment, possibly from a read error. J is TRBJ2-5 and V is TRBV7-2; D ambiguous. The tail of the sequence fits TRBJ2-3 better, so the J call may be wrong. This CDR3 has 14 residues. The germline V gene encodes CDR1 SGHTA and CDR2 FQGNSA. The CDR3 region has the DNA TGTGCGAGCAGCTTAGGCCGTGAGCAAGAGACCCAGTATTTT. Translation: CASSLGREQETQYF.

Points on this clonotype: A junction boundary mismatches the germline segment, possibly from a read error. V usage is TRBV12-3 or TRBV12-4 and J usage is TRBJ2-5; no clear D gene. The CDR3 is made up of 16 amino acids. The CDR3 loop is CASRHGLWAEGKVLSF. The DNA for the CDR3 is TGTGCCAGCAGACACGGGCTGTGGGCTGAAGGAAAGGTCCTGTCTTTC.

Note on this clonotype: The CDR3 does not close with the conserved phenylalanine or tryptophan, likely indicating a read error. The chain joins TRBV10-2 to TRBJ2-5; 13 nucleotides line up with TRBD2. The J call is uncertain, as TRBJ2-7 better fits the DNA end. The V gene's germline CDR1 is WSHSY and CDR2 SAAADI. This CDR3 is built from 18 residues. In nucleotides, the CDR3 is TGCGCCAGCAGTGATCTCCCCGGGACTAGCGGGGACAACTACGAGCAGTACATC. The encoded protein is CASSDLPGTSGDNYEQYI.

By sample fraction, this clonotype is large (0.1 to 1%). The rearrangement uses TRBV6-1 and TRBJ2-6, with 8 bases identical to TRBD1. V dropped 5 bases and J dropped 0; count of bases not matched to a gene: 6. CDR1 MNHNS and CDR2 SASEGT come from the germline V gene. This CDR3 is built from 17 residues. CDR3 nucleotide sequence: TGTGCCAGCAGTAAACGGACAGGGCGCTCTGGGGCCAACGTCCTGACTTTC. Encoded protein: CASSKRTGRSGANVLTF.

This clonotype is medium-sized (0.01 to 0.1%). The chain couples TRBV6-5 to TRBJ2-7, with D unclear. Trimming cost V 0 bases and J 2 bases, with 17 bases left between them. The V gene's germline CDR1 is MNHEY and CDR2 SVGAGI. The CDR3 length is 17 residues. The CDR3 sequence: CASSYSKAVARAYEQYF. CDR3 bases: TGTGCCAGCAGTTACTCGAAGGCGGTGGCAAGGGCCTACGAGCAGTACTTC.

This clonotype was seen repeatedly, ten times or more. The CDR3 is CASSLQGASEKLFF. Here the CDR3 DNA reads TGTGCCAGCAGCCTACAGGGGGCGAGTGAAAAACTGTTTTTT. J is TRBJ1-4 and V is TRBV6-1, with 9 bases aligning to TRBD1. CDR3 length equals 14 residues. The germline V gene has CDR1 MNHNS and CDR2 SASEGT. V was clipped by 6 bases and J by 7 bases; unmatched bases: 6.

The sample holds one count of this clonotype. The junction and the germline gene differ at one end; a read error may be behind it. The chain recombines TRBV11-2 with TRBJ2-1; 8 nucleotides line up with TRBD2. This CDR3 region has 15 residues. The germline V gene encodes CDR1 SGHAT and CDR2 FQNNGV. CDR3: CASSFGGGRVDTQYF. CDR3 in DNA: TGTGCCAGCAGCTTCGGGGGGGGGCGCGTAGACACGCAGTACTTT. The full variable domain, in which reference TRBV11-2 and TRBJ2-1 provide the parts outside the CDR3, is EAGVAQSPRYKIIEKRQSVAFWCNPISGHATLYWYQQILGQGPKLLIQFQNNGVVDDSQLPKDRFSAERLKGVDSTLKIQPAKLEDSAVYLCASSFGGGRVDTQYFGPGTRLTVL.

The chain couples TRBV10-1 to TRBJ2-5; possible D gene TRBD1, 6 bases. Matching the DNA end better, TRBJ2-7 makes the J call doubtful. The CDR3 loop spans 15 amino acids. Germline values: CDR1 WNHNN, CDR2 SYGVQD (reference sequence). The DNA for the CDR3 is TGCGCCAGCAGTGAGTCCTCGGACAGATCCTACGAGCAGTACTTC. Its translation: CASSESSDRSYEQYF.

As concerns this clonotype: A read error may produce the germline difference seen at one junction end. The chain links TRBV12-3 or TRBV12-4 to TRBJ2-5, with D possibly TRBD2 on 7 matching bases. CDR3 length: 14 amino acids. CDR3 DNA: TGTGCCAGCACGGGTGGGGGGGCCAAAAATACTCAGTATTTC. Amino acids: CASTGGGAKNTQYF.